These 8 T cell receptor beta chains originate from one sample sequenced in a study of OX40 agonist ivuxolimab in advanced cancers. The table came from immunoSEQ multiplex PCR; TCRdb's copy has only in-frame clones and leaves some out. The table records 60,000 to 65,000 clones, roughly 84% of them present only once. The sequenced sample was CD4+ or CD8+ T cells sorted from blood, obtained in a trial of the OX40 agonist ivuxolimab. All receptors come from an adult with an advanced solid tumor such as melanoma, head and neck, liver or kidney cancer.

V usage is TRBV4-1 and J usage is TRBJ1-1; unclear D gene. There are 15 residues in the CDR3. Germline CDR1 and CDR2: MGHRA and YSYEKL. The V end lost 1 base, the J end lost 0 bases, and 9 bases lay between the germline ends. CDR3: CASSQVPFMNTEAFF. DNA for the CDR3: TGCGCCAGCAGCCAAGTTCCGTTCATGAACACTGAAGCTTTCTTT.

The V call is TRBV7-7, the J call TRBJ2-2, with unresolved D. The germline V and J ends were trimmed by 5 bases and 4 bases, with 8 bases remaining between them. The CDR3 consists of 13 residues. From germline, CDR1 is SSHAT and CDR2 FNYEAQ (reference sequence). The CDR3 sequence is CASSTDSTGELFF. DNA for the CDR3: TGTGCCAGCAGCACGGATTCCACCGGGGAGCTGTTTTTT.

The V call is TRBV4-1, the J call TRBJ1-4, with TRBD1 as a possible D gene (5 bases). Trimming left V 3 bases short and J 6 bases short, with 14 bases between. CDR3 length equals 15 residues. The germline CDR1 and CDR2 sequences are MGHRA and YSYEKL. CDR3 region: CASSQLGRADEKLFF. CDR3 DNA sequence: TGCGCCAGCAGCCAGCTAGGCAGGGCAGATGAAAAACTGTTTTTT.

This chain links TRBV28 with TRBJ2-7; D gene unclear. CDR1 is MDHEN, CDR2 SYDVKM, per germline. The CDR3 extends over 14 amino acids. Trimming stripped 6 bases from V and 7 bases from J, with 19 bases between. CDR3 sequence reads: CASSPPSALREQYF. CDR3 nucleotides: TGTGCCAGCAGCCCCCCTTCCGCTTTGCGGGAGCAGTACTTC.

A word on this clone: This same CDR3 is encoded by further DNA sequences in the sample. The chain joins TRBV18 to TRBJ2-3, with 7 bases matching TRBD1. J gave up 3 bases and V 3 bases, and 3 bases lay outside the gene matches. CDR3 size: 14 residues. Germline lookup yields CDR1 KGHSH and CDR2 LQKENI. The CDR3 DNA sequence: TGTGCCAGCTCACCCGGGACAGCAACAGATACGCAGTATTTT. Translating gives CASSPGTATDTQYF.

The V call is TRBV13, the J call TRBJ2-1; D is unclear. CDR1 is PRHDT, CDR2 FYEKMQ, per germline (reference sequence). The CDR3 contains 16 residues. Deletions cut 5 bases from V and 4 bases from J, with 18 bases between. The CDR3 region has the DNA TGTGCCAGCAGCCACCAGCCCCCCCCTTTTTACAATGAGCAGTTCTTC. It specifies CASSHQPPPFYNEQFF.

This clone was recorded a few times. This chain connects TRBV7-9 to TRBJ2-3; D may be TRBD2 (5 bases). Trimming pared 4 bases from V and 3 bases from J, leaving 8 bases between. This CDR3 spans 13 amino acids. Germline V lookup: CDR1 SEHNR, CDR2 FQNEAQ (reference sequence). CDR3 nucleotides: TGTGCCAGCAGCTCGAGGGAGACAGATACGCAGTATTTT. Translating gives CASSSRETDTQYF.

The J gene is TRBJ2-3, the V gene TRBV5-1; TRBD2 matches at 10 bases. CDR3 size: 18 residues. V gave up 1 base and J gave up 2 bases; unmatched junction bases: 10. Germline V gene sequence: CDR1 SGHRS, CDR2 YFSETQ. CDR3 sequence: CASSLILGAGGSTDTQYF. CDR3 nucleotides: TGCGCCAGCAGCTTGATATTGGGAGCGGGAGGGTCCACAGATACGCAGTATTTT.